The 17 T cell receptor beta chains below come from one sample, sequenced in a study of CD8 T cells in ankylosing spondylitis. TCRdb reprocessed the 5' RACE reads via MiXCR and lists one record per CDR3 protein. The table shows 8,500 to 9,000 distinct CDR3 sequences, with 3.9% occurring only once. Sequencing input: blood, either unsorted or a sorted T cell fraction (not recorded which). The receptors derive from a female donor with ankylosing spondylitis or in good health (not recorded which).

Many counts were recorded for this clonotype. V usage is TRBV9 and J usage is TRBJ2-1; D remains unclear. Trimming left V 0 bases short and J 0 bases short, with 10 bases between. The CDR3 consists of 16 residues. CDR1 is SGDLS and CDR2 is YYNGEE in the germline V gene. The DNA of the CDR3 is TGTGCCAGCAGCGTAGCGCCGGGCCCCTCCTACAATGAGCAGTTCTTC. Translated, it gives CASSVAPGPSYNEQFF.

By share, this clonotype counts as medium-sized (0.01 to 0.1%). This chain joins TRBV9 and TRBJ1-2; possible D gene TRBD1, 5 bases. Germline lookup yields CDR1 SGDLS and CDR2 YYNGEE. The CDR3 is 13 amino acids. V was clipped by 4 bases and J by 8 bases, with 15 bases between them. The DNA for the CDR3 is TGTGCCAGCAGCCCCGGGGCGGGGCGAGGCTACACCTTC. As protein: CASSPGAGRGYTF.

This clonotype rates as medium-sized. The V and J genes are TRBV9 and TRBJ1-4; D call uncertain. Trimming removed 3 bases from V and 11 bases from J, with 14 bases in between. Germline CDR1 reads SGDLS; CDR2 reads YYNGEE. This CDR3 has 13 residues. CDR3 sequence reads: CASSEAPMRKLFF. In DNA, the CDR3 is TGTGCCAGCAGCGAAGCCCCCATGAGGAAACTGTTTTTT.

The chain recombines TRBV9 with TRBJ2-7; 8 bases align to TRBD2. Germline assignment: CDR1 SGDLS and CDR2 YYNGEE. The CDR3 sequence is 16 residues long. J was trimmed by 3 bases and V by 4 bases; bases with no gene match: 12. The CDR3 nucleotides are TGTGCCAGCAGCCCCTCCGGCGGGGGGTCCTACTACGAGCAGTACTTC. This translates into CASSPSGGGSYYEQYF.

Relative to its sample, this clonotype is medium-sized (0.01 to 0.1%). V and J are TRBV9 and TRBJ2-2; no clear D gene. Deletions cut 1 base from V and 4 bases from J, with 5 bases between. Germline V lookup: CDR1 SGDLS, CDR2 YYNGEE. The CDR3 sequence is 13 residues long. CDR3 sequence (DNA): TGTGCCAGCAGCGTAATGACCACCGGGGAGCTGTTTTTT. This translates into CASSVMTTGELFF.

This clonotype was detected many times. The J gene is TRBJ2-7, the V gene TRBV9; D is tentatively TRBD1 or TRBD2 (7 bases each). CDR3 length: 15 residues. Trimming left V 3 bases short and J 3 bases short, with 16 bases between. CDR1 and CDR2 (germline): SGDLS, YYNGEE. The CDR3 region is CASSAGGQRGYEQYF. The CDR3 region has the DNA TGTGCCAGCAGCGCGGGGGGACAGAGGGGCTACGAGCAGTACTTC.

This clonotype was observed at least ten times. V usage is TRBV9 and J usage is TRBJ2-5; TRBD1 or TRBD2 may be the D gene (6 bases each). V was cut by 0 bases and J by 4 bases, with 13 bases left in between. CDR3 length: 15 residues. Germline V lookup: CDR1 SGDLS, CDR2 YYNGEE. Written as DNA, the CDR3 is TGTGCCAGCAGCGTAGGGGGGGACAAGTCAGAGACCCAGTACTTC. Residues: CASSVGGDKSETQYF.

About this clonotype: It may be a read error: a sequence one base away is much more abundant. This chain connects TRBV9 to TRBJ2-6; the D is unclear. The CDR3 extends over 17 amino acids. V was pared by 1 base and J by 1 base, with 12 bases between. Per the germline V gene, CDR1 is SGDLS and CDR2 is YYNGEE. CDR3 nucleotides: TGTGCCAGCAGCGTACTCAGAAGAACTTCTGGGGCCAACGTCCTGACTTTC. Amino acids: CASSVLRRTSGANVLTF.

In its sample, this clonotype is medium-sized. The genes are TRBV9 and TRBJ2-7; TRBD1 might be the D (6 bases). The germline V gene encodes CDR1 SGDLS and CDR2 YYNGEE. V dropped 3 bases and J dropped 5 bases, with 18 bases sitting between them. There are 15 residues in the CDR3. CDR3 DNA sequence: TGTGCCAGCAGCGAAGGAGGACAGACGAACGACGAGCAGTACTTC. This gives the protein CASSEGGQTNDEQYF. Full variable domain (rest looked up from reference TRBV9 and TRBJ2-7): DSGVTQTPKHLITATGQRVTLRCSPRSGDLSVYWYQQSLDQGLQFLIQYYNGEERAKGNILERFSAQQFPDLHSELNLSSLELGDSALYFCASSEGGQTNDEQYFGPGTRLTVT.

By share of the sample, this clonotype is medium-sized. The chain joins TRBV9 to TRBJ1-1, with D maybe TRBD1 (5 bases). The germline CDR1 and CDR2 sequences are SGDLS and YYNGEE. The V gene lost 1 base and the J gene lost 1 base, with 8 bases spanning the gap. The CDR3 sequence is 14 residues long. CDR3 nucleotide sequence: TGTGCCAGCAGCGTACAGGGCTCGAACACTGAAGCTTTCTTT. Protein sequence: CASSVQGSNTEAFF.

Many counts were recorded for this clonotype. This chain links TRBV9 with TRBJ2-7, with 10 nucleotides matching TRBD2. Germline-derived CDR1 and CDR2 are SGDLS and YYNGEE. The CDR3 covers 16 residues. V was clipped by 4 bases and J by 1 base; unmatched bases: 8. CDR3 nucleotides: TGTGCCAGCAGCCCCCGGGGACTAGCGTTTTCCTACGAGCAGTACTTC. Translating gives CASSPRGLAFSYEQYF. The whole variable domain, filled in from reference TRBV9 and TRBJ2-7, reads DSGVTQTPKHLITATGQRVTLRCSPRSGDLSVYWYQQSLDQGLQFLIQYYNGEERAKGNILERFSAQQFPDLHSELNLSSLELGDSALYFCASSPRGLAFSYEQYFGPGTRLTVT.

This chain joins TRBV9 and TRBJ2-3; D gene uncertain. The CDR3 length is 15 residues. V dropped 1 base and J dropped 3 bases, with 12 bases sitting between them. Germline CDR1 is SGDLS and CDR2 is YYNGEE. CDR3 DNA sequence: TGTGCCAGCAGCGTAAATAATGGCATTACAGATACGCAGTATTTT. As protein: CASSVNNGITDTQYF.

This clonotype showed up many times. This chain connects TRBV9 to TRBJ1-1; D remains unclear. Germline CDR1 SGDLS, CDR2 YYNGEE. The CDR3 spans 14 residues. The V end lost 0 bases, the J end lost 7 bases, and 13 bases lay between the germline ends. The CDR3, as DNA: TGTGCCAGCAGCGTAGTCAGGCCCGGGGATGAAGCTTTCTTT. Protein sequence: CASSVVRPGDEAFF.

This clonotype was picked up many times. The chain has TRBV9 and TRBJ1-3; no clear D. Trimming took off 5 bases at V and 0 bases at J, with 12 bases between the two ends. This CDR3 is 15 amino acids long. Germline CDR1 is SGDLS and CDR2 is YYNGEE. The CDR3 reads CASSPVLSSGNTIYF. DNA for the CDR3: TGTGCCAGCAGTCCGGTCCTCTCCTCTGGAAACACCATATATTTT.

This clonotype was recorded at least ten times. The chain is built from TRBV9 and TRBJ2-1; D uncertain. The CDR3 extends over 12 amino acids. The germline gives CDR1 SGDLS, CDR2 YYNGEE. V was clipped by 4 bases and J by 4 bases, with 6 bases between them. The CDR3 DNA sequence: TGTGCCAGCAGCTCTCGGTACAATGAGCAGTTCTTC. This sequence encodes CASSSRYNEQFF.

Ten or more counts support this clonotype. The CDR3 reads CASSARQGSSTDTQYF. The CDR3 nucleotides read TGTGCCAGCAGCGCAAGACAGGGCTCGAGCACAGATACGCAGTATTTT. The V call is TRBV9, the J call TRBJ2-3; 7 positions agree with TRBD1. V was pared by 3 bases and J by 0 bases, with 7 bases of the junction left unmatched. The V gene's germline CDR1 is SGDLS and CDR2 YYNGEE. The CDR3 has 16 residues.

This clonotype was counted at least ten times. V is TRBV9 and J is TRBJ2-1; no reliable D call. Germline CDR1 is SGDLS and CDR2 is YYNGEE. V lost 0 bases, J lost 0 bases, and 7 bases lay in between. The CDR3 totals 15 residues. CDR3 amino acids: CASSVEALSYNEQFF. The CDR3 nucleotides are TGTGCCAGCAGCGTAGAGGCGCTCTCCTACAATGAGCAGTTCTTC.